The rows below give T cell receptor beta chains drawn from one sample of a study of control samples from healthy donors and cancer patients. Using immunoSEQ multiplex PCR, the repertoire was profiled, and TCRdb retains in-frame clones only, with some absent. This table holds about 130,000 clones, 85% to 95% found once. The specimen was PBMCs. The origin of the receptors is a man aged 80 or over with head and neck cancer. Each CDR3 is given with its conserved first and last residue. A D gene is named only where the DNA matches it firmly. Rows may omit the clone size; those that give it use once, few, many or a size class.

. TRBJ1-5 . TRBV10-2 CASSEGRGPGVRQPQHF TGCGCCAGCAGTGAGGGGCGGGGTCCGGGTGTTCGGCAGCCCCAGCATTTT
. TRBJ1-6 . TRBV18 CASSPTSDTTLHF TGTGCCAGCTCACCTACCAGTGATACTACCCTCCACTTT
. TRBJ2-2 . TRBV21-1 CASSTREVETGELFF TGTGCCAGCAGCACCCGGGAGGTGGAAACCGGGGAGCTGTTTTTT
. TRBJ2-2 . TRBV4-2 CASSQAGTGELFF TGTGCCAGCAGCCAAGCCGGGACCGGGGAGCTGTTTTTT
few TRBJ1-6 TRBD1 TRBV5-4 CASSLALGGSNNSPLHF TGTGCCAGCAGCTTGGCGTTAGGGGGCTCGAATAATTCACCCCTCCACTTT
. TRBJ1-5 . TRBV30 CAWSPWAQGSDNQPQHF TGTGCCTGGAGTCCTTGGGCACAGGGAAGCGACAATCAGCCCCAGCATTTT
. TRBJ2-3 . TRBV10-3 CAISEPQGVGTDTQYF TGTGCCATCAGTGAGCCACAGGGAGTGGGCACAGATACGCAGTATTTT
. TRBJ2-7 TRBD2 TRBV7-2 CASSLGRGLAGHYEQYF TGTGCCAGCAGCTTAGGGAGGGGGCTAGCGGGACACTACGAGCAGTACTTC
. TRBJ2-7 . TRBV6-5 CASSYSIRAEQYF TGTGCCAGCAGTTACTCGATCAGGGCCGAGCAGTACTTC
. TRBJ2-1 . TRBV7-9 CASSLVQGRANEQFF TGTGCCAGCAGCTTAGTACAGGGAAGGGCGAATGAGCAGTTCTTC
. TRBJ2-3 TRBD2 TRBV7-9 CASSSTSGGLWAQYF TGTGCCAGCAGCTCGACTAGCGGGGGACTGTGGGCGCAGTATTTT
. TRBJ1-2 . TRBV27 CASSLGAGFGYTF TGTGCCAGCAGTTTAGGGGCAGGGTTTGGCTACACCTTC
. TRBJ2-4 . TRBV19 CASSIDLGQGNIQYF TGTGCCAGTAGTATAGATCTGGGGCAGGGAAACATTCAGTACTTC
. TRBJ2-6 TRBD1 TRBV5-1 CASSPGTVGGANVLTF TGCGCCAGCAGCCCCGGGACAGTCGGTGGGGCCAACGTCCTGACTTTC
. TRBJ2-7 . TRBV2 CASSEHRNGAEQYF TGTGCCAGCAGCGAACACAGGAATGGGGCCGAGCAGTACTTC
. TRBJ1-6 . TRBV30 CAWSVPPHEIRRSYNSPLHF TGTGCCTGGAGTGTACCCCCCCATGAAATTAGACGGTCCTATAATTCACCCCTCCACTTT
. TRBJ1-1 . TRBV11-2 CASSLQSGGNTEAFF TGTGCCAGCAGCCTACAGTCCGGAGGGAACACTGAAGCTTTCTTT
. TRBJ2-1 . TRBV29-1 CSVVGRAAFYNEQFF TGCAGCGTTGTGGGTCGGGCAGCCTTCTACAATGAGCAGTTCTTC
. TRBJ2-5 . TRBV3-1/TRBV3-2 CASSQLFGSQRGTQYF TGTGCCAGCAGCCAATTATTCGGCTCTCAAAGGGGGACCCAGTACTTC
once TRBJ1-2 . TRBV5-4 CASSLSGDYGYTF TGTGCCAGCAGCTTATCCGGGGACTATGGCTACACCTTC
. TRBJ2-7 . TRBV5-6 CASSLIRMSEQYF TGTGCCAGCAGCTTGATAAGGATGTCCGAGCAGTACTTC